This T cell receptor (beta chain) was identified during a study of regulatory T cells in long-lasting Graves disease. Documented time point: newly diagnosed GD, antithyroid drugs for less than 3 months. Extracted RNA from PBMCs served as the source of the TCR library. Researchers made TCR beta libraries by using iRepertoire HTBI primers and running Arm-PCR on CDR3 regions. TCRdb redid the calling of the multiplex PCR reads with MiXCR, one entry per CDR3 protein. The sample comprises a few hundred thousand distinct CDR3 sequences, about 15% of which are singletons, and about 8.2% rests with the top ten. The sample holds a few counts of this clonotype. Germline CDR1 SGHTA, CDR2 FQGNSA. CDR3 length: 16 amino acids. V was cut by 8 bases and J by 2 bases, with 19 bases left in between. The same specimen was also included in a second study, on T cells in Graves' hyperthyroidism and ophthalmopathy.

The clonotype was recovered from a woman in her thirties or forties with Graves disease. The chain employs TRBV7-2 and TRBJ1-5, with a weak D call TRBD1 (6 bases). The sequencing here drew on peripheral blood mononuclear cells (PBMCs), taken at new diagnosis, from a patient treated with antithyroid drugs. CDR3 bases: TGTGCCAGCGGGGAACCGGGGGGCGCGGGCAATCAGCCCCAGCATTTT. Translation gives CASGEPGGAGNQPQHF.